This TCR beta chain originates from a study of shared clonotypes between healthy human individuals. Study details: Per donor, CD8 memory used one plate, CD8 naive used two, CD4 memory used three and CD4 naive used three.

V lost 5 bases to trimming and J lost 0 bases, with 13 bases between them. Germline V lookup: CDR1 SGHVS, CDR2 FQNEAQ. The CDR3 is made up of 16 amino acids. TCRdb's copy holds only in-frame clones and misses some; the assay was immunoSEQ multiplex PCR. This repertoire shows hundreds of thousands of clones, roughly 96% found once; its top ten account for over 0.09%. The naive CD8 subset, CD45RO-negative cells positively selected for CCR7, excluded terminally differentiated effector memory CD45RA+ cells. This clonotype was sampled from a woman aged 25-40 years in good health. This chain links TRBV7-8 with TRBJ2-2; D remains unclear. The sample consisted of naive CD8+ T cells sorted from blood. The CDR3 DNA reads as TGTGCCAGCAGCCCTAACTGGCAGACGAACACCGGGGAGCTGTTTTTT. It yields the protein CASSPNWQTNTGELFF.